Listed below are T cell receptor beta chains from one sample, sequenced in a study of T cells in Graves' hyperthyroidism and ophthalmopathy. TCRdb re-analysed the multiplex PCR reads in MiXCR, keeping a single row per CDR3 protein. In the table there are about 49,000 distinct CDR3 sequences, about 54% of which are singletons. Sequencing input: peripheral blood or thyroid tissue (not recorded which). Every receptor here comes from a man between 18 and 29 years old with Graves' hyperthyroidism. Both conserved end residues are part of each CDR3. D genes are given only for firm matches. Clone size is not always given. Where it is, it says once, few, many or a class for expanded clones.

CDR3	DNA	J	D	size	V
CSAMRERETQYF	TGCAGTGCTATGCGGGAGCGGGAGACCCAGTACTTC	TRBJ2-5	TRBD2	many	TRBV20-1
CASSSSGPGFEAQYF	TGTGCCAGCAGCTCCAGCGGTCCGGGTTTTGAGGCCCAGTACTTC	TRBJ2-5	NA	many	TRBV7-2
CASSLEAGGSRETQYF	TGTGCCAGCAGCTTGGAAGCGGGAGGCTCTAGGGAGACCCAGTACTTC	TRBJ2-5	TRBD2	NA	TRBV7-9
CAISSDLNTEAFF	TGTGCCATCAGTTCAGACCTGAACACTGAAGCTTTCTTT	TRBJ1-1	NA	once	TRBV10-3
CATSTRSEANYGYTF	TGTGCCACCAGCACAAGATCGGAGGCTAACTATGGCTACACCTTC	TRBJ1-2	NA	NA	TRBV15
CASSPNRGGTEAFF	TGTGCCAGCAGCCCCAACAGGGGTGGCACTGAAGCTTTCTTT	TRBJ1-1	TRBD1	NA	TRBV7-2
CASSHASRNSPLHF	TGTGCCAGCAGCCACGCTTCTCGGAATTCACCCCTCCACTTT	TRBJ1-6	NA	NA	TRBV7-9
CSVRPGTSGRAGVEQYF	TGCAGCGTGAGGCCCGGGACTAGCGGGAGGGCCGGGGTCGAGCAGTACTTC	TRBJ2-7	TRBD2	many	TRBV29-1
CSARTQGNTEAFF	TGCAGTGCTAGGACCCAGGGGAACACCGAAGCTTTCTTT	TRBJ1-1	NA	NA	TRBV20-1
CASSEVAGGSEQYF	TGTGCCAGCAGTGAAGTAGCGGGAGGATCCGAGCAGTACTTC	TRBJ2-7	TRBD2	NA	TRBV2
CASSRGLAGATGELFF	TGTGCCAGCAGCCGAGGACTAGCGGGGGCGACCGGGGAGCTGTTTTTT	TRBJ2-2	TRBD2	NA	TRBV7-2
CSPGGGNWNTEAFF	TGCAGCCCTGGCGGGGGCAACTGGAACACTGAAGCTTTCTTT	TRBJ1-1	NA	NA	TRBV29-1
CSVPKRGGLAGVEGETQYF	TGCAGCGTACCAAAGCGGGGGGGACTAGCGGGAGTGGAAGGAGAGACCCAGTACTTC	TRBJ2-5	TRBD2	few	TRBV29-1
CSAYRGSPLHF	TGCAGTGCTTACAGGGGCTCACCCCTCCACTTT	TRBJ1-6	TRBD1	few	TRBV20-1
CASSVGGTGDRTQYF	TGTGCCAGCAGCGTAGGGGGGACAGGGGATCGTACCCAGTACTTC	TRBJ2-5	TRBD1	many	TRBV9
CASSSWGEAYEQYF	TGTGCCAGTTCGTCCTGGGGCGAGGCCTACGAGCAGTACTTC	TRBJ2-7	NA	once	TRBV7-9
CSVVLGTGNQPQHF	TGCAGCGTTGTGCTGGGGACAGGGAACCAGCCCCAGCATTTT	TRBJ1-5	TRBD1	NA	TRBV29-1
CASSVDTDNTEAFF	TGTGCCAGCAGCGTAGATACAGACAACACTGAAGCTTTCTTT	TRBJ1-1	NA	NA	TRBV9
CASSQDGYGYTF	TGTGCCAGCAGCCAAGATGGGTATGGCTACACCTTC	TRBJ1-2	NA	many	TRBV14
CASSLGSKPGQGTTGELFF	TGTGCCAGCAGCTTGGGGAGCAAACCGGGACAGGGGACCACCGGGGAGCTGTTTTTT	TRBJ2-2	TRBD1	NA	TRBV5-5
CASSDPRGHNEQFF	TGTGCCAGCAGTGACCCGAGGGGCCACAATGAGCAGTTCTTC	TRBJ2-1	NA	NA	TRBV25-1
CASSLVRGSTDTQYF	TGTGCCAGCAGCTTAGTTAGGGGTTCCACAGATACGCAGTATTTT	TRBJ2-3	NA	many	TRBV7-2
CASSVTGAINEKLFF	TGTGCCAGCAGTGTTACAGGAGCCATCAATGAAAAACTGTTTTTT	TRBJ1-4	NA	medium-sized	TRBV25-1
CASSLSREQETQHF	TGTGCCAGCAGTTTATCTCGAGAACAAGAGACCCAGCACTTC	TRBJ2-5	NA	NA	TRBV28
CASSAPLAGVETQYF	TGTGCCAGCAGCGCTCCACTAGCGGGAGTTGAGACCCAGTACTTC	TRBJ2-5	TRBD2	NA	TRBV9
CASSFRESGELFF	TGTGCCAGCAGCTTCAGAGAAAGCGGGGAGCTGTTTTTT	TRBJ2-2	NA	medium-sized	TRBV7-6
CASTQREGARPYEQYF	TGTGCCAGCACCCAAAGAGAAGGGGCCAGGCCCTACGAGCAGTACTTC	TRBJ2-7	NA	many	TRBV3-1